This entry describes one TCR beta chain. The sample belongs to a study of OX40 agonist ivuxolimab in advanced cancers. Whole-study context: The mean age was approximately 60 years, ranging from about 23 to 79, with 65% to 85% of participants male. Partial responses were seen in three patients, one with hepatocellular carcinoma and two with cutaneous melanoma.

This table comes from immunoSEQ multiplex PCR, and its TCRdb copy is limited to in-frame clones, with some not included. The repertoire consists of about 38,000 clones, with about 84% occurring once and the leading ten covering about 20%. The CDR3 is made up of 15 amino acids. The germline CDR1 and CDR2 sequences are SNHLY and FYNNEI. The trim removed 6 bases at V and 1 base at J, leaving 6 bases unmatched. The origin of this receptor is an adult with an advanced solid tumor such as melanoma, head and neck, liver or kidney cancer. Sample: CD4+ or CD8+ T cells sorted from blood, taken in a trial of the OX40 agonist ivuxolimab. The gene calls are TRBV2 and TRBJ2-7; TRBD1 agrees at 10 bases. CDR3 region: CASRPRTGGSYEQYF. The CDR3 nucleotides are TGTGCCAGCAGACCCCGGACAGGGGGGTCCTACGAGCAGTACTTC.